The TCR beta chain under discussion was sequenced for a study of T cells in Graves' hyperthyroidism and ophthalmopathy. Findings of the study overall: Blood samples included most of the expanded thyroid clonotypes exceeding 0.001. The model predicted ophthalmopathy a median around 6 months before onset.

RNA transcripts served as the template for amplifying TCR beta CDR3 regions. Initially, a first-round RT-PCR of the TCR CDR3 employed the HTBI primer set. TCRdb called the multiplex PCR reads again in MiXCR, with one record for every CDR3 protein. The table lists under 300,000 distinct CDR3 sequences, roughly 13% of them singletons. V was shortened by 6 bases and J by 1 base, with 10 bases between the two germline ends. The length of the CDR3 is 14 residues. This clonotype was observed at least ten times. Its antigen is as yet unknown. The clonotype was recovered from a woman in her forties with Graves' hyperthyroidism. Material: blood. This sequence joins TRBV12-3 or TRBV12-4 and TRBJ1-5; D may be TRBD1 (6 bases). The CDR3 region is CASSRTASNQPQHF. In DNA, the CDR3 is TGTGCCAGCAGCCGGACAGCGAGCAATCAGCCCCAGCATTTT.